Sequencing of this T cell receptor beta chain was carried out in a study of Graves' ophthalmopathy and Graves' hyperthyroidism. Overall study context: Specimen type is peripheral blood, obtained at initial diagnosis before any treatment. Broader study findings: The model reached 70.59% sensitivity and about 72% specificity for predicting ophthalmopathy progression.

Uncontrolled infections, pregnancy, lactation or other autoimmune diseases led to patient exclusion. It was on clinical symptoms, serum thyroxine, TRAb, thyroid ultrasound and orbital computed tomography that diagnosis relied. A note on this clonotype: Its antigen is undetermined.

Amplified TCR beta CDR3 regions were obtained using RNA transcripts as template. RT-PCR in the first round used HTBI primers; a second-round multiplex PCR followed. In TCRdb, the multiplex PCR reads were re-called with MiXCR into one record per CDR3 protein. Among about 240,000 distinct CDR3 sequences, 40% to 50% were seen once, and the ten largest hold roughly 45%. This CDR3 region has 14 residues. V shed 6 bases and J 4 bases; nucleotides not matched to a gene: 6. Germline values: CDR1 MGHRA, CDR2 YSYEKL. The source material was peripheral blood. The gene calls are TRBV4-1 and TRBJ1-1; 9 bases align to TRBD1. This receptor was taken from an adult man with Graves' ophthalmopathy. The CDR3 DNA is TGCGCCAGCAGACCGGGACAGGGTGTCACTGAAGCTTTCTTT. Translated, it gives CASRPGQGVTEAFF.